A single sample is the source of the 11 T cell receptor beta chains below, sequenced in a study of early T cells in non-severe SARS-CoV-2 infection (dated by TCRdb to the early 2020s). Library preparation employed 5' RACE. These reads were obtained on a NextSeq 500. TCRdb reanalyzed the raw reads on its own, using fastp at Q25 for trimming and MiXCR for clone calling, and kept in-frame beta chains. Records with the same CDR3 protein are collapsed into one entry carrying the most frequent genes and DNA. This sample is represented by roughly 61,000 distinct CDR3 sequences; about 13% of them were singletons. In total, the top ten clones hold approximately 8.5% of the sample. Sequenced material: whole blood, taken at baseline. The receptors stem from an adult who was a healthcare worker with PCR-confirmed SARS-CoV-2 infection or an uninfected control (not recorded which).

This rearrangement joins TRBV10-3 to TRBJ2-7, with 7 positions matching TRBD1. The CDR3 consists of 15 residues. Trimming took 3 bases from V and 1 from J; bases not matched to a gene: 6. The germline V gene has CDR1 ENHRY and CDR2 SYGVKD. The CDR3 DNA reads as TGTGCCATCAGTGACTTAGGGGGCGAATCCTACGAGCAGTACTTC. Its protein product is CAISDLGGESYEQYF.

This clonotype was recorded a few times. This rearrangement joins TRBV19 to TRBJ2-1, with 7 bases lining up with TRBD2. Trimming cost V 0 bases and J 9 bases; bases outside gene matches: 8. Germline V lookup: CDR1 LNHDA, CDR2 SQIVND (reference sequence). The CDR3 is 15 residues long. CDR3 amino acids: CASSIDREGAAEQFF. CDR3 sequence (DNA): TGTGCCAGTAGTATAGACAGGGAGGGCGCGGCTGAGCAGTTCTTC.

J is TRBJ2-3 and V is TRBV2; TRBD2 aligns across 12 bases. CDR1 is SNHLY and CDR2 is FYNNEI in the germline V gene. V shed 4 bases, J shed 7 bases, and the junction held 15 bases outside the gene matches. The CDR3 length is 18 residues. The CDR3 loop reads CASSGRFLAGGPENTQYF. The CDR3 DNA reads TGTGCCAGCAGTGGCCGCTTCCTAGCGGGAGGGCCGGAGAATACGCAGTATTTT.

There are many counts of this clonotype. The chain recombines TRBV5-1 with TRBJ2-1; possibly TRBD2 for D (6 bases). The CDR3 consists of 16 residues. Trimming pared 1 base from V and 5 bases from J, leaving 16 bases between. The V gene's germline CDR1 is SGHRS and CDR2 YFSETQ. CDR3 loop: CASSLSLAFPDNEQFF. CDR3 nucleotides: TGCGCCAGCAGCTTGTCACTAGCTTTTCCTGACAATGAGCAGTTCTTC.

This clonotype was observed a handful of times. The chain couples TRBV3-1 to TRBJ2-7, with unresolved D. The ends were cut back, 3 bases at V and 0 bases at J, with 9 bases in the middle. Germline CDR1 is LGHDT and CDR2 is YNNKEL (reference sequence). The CDR3 spans 14 residues. CDR3 in amino acids: CASSHPLSSYEQYF. Written as DNA, the CDR3 is TGTGCCAGCAGCCATCCCCTAAGCTCCTACGAGCAGTACTTC.

The chain has TRBV3-1 and TRBJ1-2; D unclear. V shed 1 base and J shed 8 bases, with 5 bases lying between them. Per the germline V gene, CDR1 is LGHDT and CDR2 is YNNKEL (reference sequence). CDR3 length: 11 residues. The CDR3 loop is CASSQGAGYTF. CDR3 DNA: TGTGCCAGCAGCCAAGGGGCCGGCTACACCTTC.

This clonotype was counted only a few times. The CDR3 bases are TGCAGCGCCCACGGGGGCTCCGGCACTGAAGCTTTCTTT. Translating gives CSAHGGSGTEAFF. This sequence joins TRBV29-1 and TRBJ1-1, with a possible D match to TRBD1 (6 bases). This CDR3 contains 13 residues. Trimming cost V 7 bases and J 4 bases, with 16 bases left between them. Germline loops: CDR1 SQVTM, CDR2 ANQGSEA.

CDR3 nucleotides: TGTGCCAGCAGCCCTGCTTTACCCAATGGCTACACCTTC. Its protein is CASSPALPNGYTF. The rearrangement links TRBV7-9 to TRBJ1-2, with D hard to call. The CDR3 length is 13 residues. The V gene lost 5 bases and the J gene lost 6 bases, with 13 bases spanning the gap. The germline V gene has CDR1 SEHNR and CDR2 FQNEAQ (reference sequence).

V usage is TRBV5-1 and J usage is TRBJ2-4, with 7 bases that match TRBD2. There are 16 residues in the CDR3. V shed 5 bases, J shed 0 bases, and the junction held 8 bases outside the gene matches. Germline lookup yields CDR1 SGHRS and CDR2 YFSETQ. CDR3 coding DNA: TGCGCCAGCAGTTTTCGGGGGGACCTAGCCAAAAACATTCAGTACTTC. Its translation: CASSFRGDLAKNIQYF.

On this clonotype itself: At one end the junction does not follow the germline gene, possibly because of a read error. The chain carries TRBV6-1 and TRBJ2-5, with TRBD2 matching 10 bases. The germline CDR1 and CDR2 sequences are MNHNS and SASEGT. The CDR3 totals 19 residues. The CDR3 sequence is CTSSEEPAGGPVIQETQYF. The CDR3 nucleotides are TGTACCAGCAGTGAAGAACCAGCGGGGGGGCCTGTCATCCAAGAGACCCAGTACTTC.

This clonotype was seen a few times. The chain is built from TRBV7-9 and TRBJ2-3; D is uncertain. Trimming stripped 5 bases from V and 3 bases from J, with 9 bases between. Germline V gene data show CDR1 as SEHNR and CDR2 as FQNEAQ (reference sequence). The CDR3 extends over 13 amino acids. Here the CDR3 reads CASSPPLTDTQYF. For the CDR3, the DNA is TGTGCCAGCAGCCCGCCCCTGACAGATACGCAGTATTTT.